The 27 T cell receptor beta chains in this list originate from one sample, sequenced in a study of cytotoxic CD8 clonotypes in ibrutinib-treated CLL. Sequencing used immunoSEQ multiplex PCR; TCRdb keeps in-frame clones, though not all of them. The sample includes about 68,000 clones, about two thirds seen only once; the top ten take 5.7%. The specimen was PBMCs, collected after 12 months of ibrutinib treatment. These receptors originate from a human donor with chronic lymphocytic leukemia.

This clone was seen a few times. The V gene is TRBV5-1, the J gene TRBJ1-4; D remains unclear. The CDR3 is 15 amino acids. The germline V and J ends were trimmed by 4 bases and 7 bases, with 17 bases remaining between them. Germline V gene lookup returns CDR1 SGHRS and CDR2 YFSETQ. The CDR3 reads CASSLGGPVLEKLFF. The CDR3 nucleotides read TGCGCCAGCAGCCTCGGCGGGCCAGTCCTTGAAAAACTGTTTTTT.

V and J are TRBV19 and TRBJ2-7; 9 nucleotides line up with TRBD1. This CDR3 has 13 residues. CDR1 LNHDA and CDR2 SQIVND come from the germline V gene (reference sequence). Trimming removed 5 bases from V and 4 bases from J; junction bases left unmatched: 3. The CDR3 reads CASSRTGVYEQYF. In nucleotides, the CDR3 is TGTGCCAGTAGTCGGACAGGGGTATACGAGCAGTACTTC.

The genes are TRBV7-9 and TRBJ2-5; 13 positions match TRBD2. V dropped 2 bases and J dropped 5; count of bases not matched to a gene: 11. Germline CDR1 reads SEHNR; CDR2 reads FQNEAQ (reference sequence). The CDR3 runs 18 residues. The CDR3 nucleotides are TGTGCCAGCAGCTTACTCATCCAGACTAGCGGGGGGACGGAGACCCAGTACTTC. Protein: CASSLLIQTSGGTETQYF.

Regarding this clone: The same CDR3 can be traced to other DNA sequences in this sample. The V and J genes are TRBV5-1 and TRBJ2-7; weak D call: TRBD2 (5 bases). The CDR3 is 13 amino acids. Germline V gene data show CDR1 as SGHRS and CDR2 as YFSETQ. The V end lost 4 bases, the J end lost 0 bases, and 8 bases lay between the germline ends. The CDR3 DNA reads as TGCGCCAGCAGCCTACGGGACTCCTACGAGCAGTACTTC. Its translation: CASSLRDSYEQYF.

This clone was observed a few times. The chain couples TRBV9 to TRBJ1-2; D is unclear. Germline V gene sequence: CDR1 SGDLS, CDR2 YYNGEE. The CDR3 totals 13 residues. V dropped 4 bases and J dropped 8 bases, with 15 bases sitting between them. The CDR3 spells CASSLAGDLGYTF. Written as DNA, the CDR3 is TGTGCCAGCAGCCTTGCGGGCGACCTGGGCTACACCTTC.

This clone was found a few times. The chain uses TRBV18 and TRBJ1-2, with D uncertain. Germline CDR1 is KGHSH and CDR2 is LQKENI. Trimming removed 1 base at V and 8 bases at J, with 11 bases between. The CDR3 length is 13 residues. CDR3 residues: CASSPQGTKGYTF. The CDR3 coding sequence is TGTGCCAGCTCACCACAGGGCACGAAGGGCTACACCTTC.

As DNA, the CDR3 is TGTGCCAGCAGCTTATTCCTAGCGGGGGGTGATGAGCAGTTCTTC. Translated, it gives CASSLFLAGGDEQFF. This rearrangement joins TRBV11-2 to TRBJ2-1, with 11 bases that match TRBD2. This CDR3 has 15 amino acids. V shed 2 bases, J shed 8 bases, and the junction held 5 bases outside the gene matches. From germline, CDR1 is SGHAT and CDR2 FQNNGV. Based on the CDR3 plus reference TRBV11-2 and TRBJ2-1, the full variable domain is EAGVAQSPRYKIIEKRQSVAFWCNPISGHATLYWYQQILGQGPKLLIQFQNNGVVDDSQLPKDRFSAERLKGVDSTLKIQPAKLEDSAVYLCASSLFLAGGDEQFFGPGTRLTVL.

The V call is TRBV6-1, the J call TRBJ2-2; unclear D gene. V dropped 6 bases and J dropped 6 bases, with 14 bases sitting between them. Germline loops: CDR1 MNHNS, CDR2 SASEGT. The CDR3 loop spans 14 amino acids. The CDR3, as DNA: TGTGCCAGCAGAGAGGCCAGTTTTTCCGGGGAGCTGTTTTTT. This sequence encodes CASREASFSGELFF.

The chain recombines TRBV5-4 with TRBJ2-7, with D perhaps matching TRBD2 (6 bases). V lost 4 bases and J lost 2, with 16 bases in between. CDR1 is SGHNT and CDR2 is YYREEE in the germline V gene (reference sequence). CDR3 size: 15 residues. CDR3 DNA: TGTGCCAGCAGCACGGGGGAGGTCGGCACCTACGAGCAGTACTTC. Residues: CASSTGEVGTYEQYF.

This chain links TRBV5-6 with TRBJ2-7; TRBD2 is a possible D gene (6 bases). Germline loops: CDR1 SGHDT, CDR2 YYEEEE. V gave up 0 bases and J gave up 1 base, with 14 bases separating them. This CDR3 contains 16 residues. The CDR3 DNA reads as TGTGCCAGCAGCTTGGCCGGCGGGACCCTATCCTACGAGCAGTACTTC. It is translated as CASSLAGGTLSYEQYF.

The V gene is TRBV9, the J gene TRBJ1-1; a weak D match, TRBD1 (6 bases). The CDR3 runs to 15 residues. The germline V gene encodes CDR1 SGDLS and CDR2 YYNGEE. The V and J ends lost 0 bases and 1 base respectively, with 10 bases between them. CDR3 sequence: CASSVAAGANTEAFF. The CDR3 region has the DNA TGTGCCAGCAGCGTAGCTGCGGGGGCGAACACTGAAGCTTTCTTT.

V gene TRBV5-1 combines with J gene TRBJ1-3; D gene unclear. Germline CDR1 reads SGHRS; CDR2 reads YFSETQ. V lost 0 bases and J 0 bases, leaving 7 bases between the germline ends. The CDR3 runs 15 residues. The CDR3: CASSLVGSSGNTIYF. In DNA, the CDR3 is TGCGCCAGCAGCTTGGTCGGAAGCTCTGGAAACACCATATATTTT.

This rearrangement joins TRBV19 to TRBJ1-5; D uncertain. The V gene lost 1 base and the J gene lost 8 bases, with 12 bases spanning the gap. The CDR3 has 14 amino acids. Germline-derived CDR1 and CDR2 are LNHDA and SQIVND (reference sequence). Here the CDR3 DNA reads TGTGCCAGTAGTATAGTACGGGAGAGGAAGCCCCAGCATTTT. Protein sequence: CASSIVRERKPQHF.

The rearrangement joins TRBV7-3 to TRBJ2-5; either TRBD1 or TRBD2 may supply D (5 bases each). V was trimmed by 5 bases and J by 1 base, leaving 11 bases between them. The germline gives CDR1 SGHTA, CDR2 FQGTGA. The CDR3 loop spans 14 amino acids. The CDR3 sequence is CASSPTGTQETQYF. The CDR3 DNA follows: TGTGCCAGCAGCCCGACGGGGACCCAAGAGACCCAGTACTTC.

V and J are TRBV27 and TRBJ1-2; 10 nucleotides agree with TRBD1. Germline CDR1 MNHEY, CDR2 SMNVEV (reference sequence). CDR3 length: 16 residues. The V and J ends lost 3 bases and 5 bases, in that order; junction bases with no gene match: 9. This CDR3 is CASSFLPPGQGYGYTF. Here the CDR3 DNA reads TGTGCCAGCAGTTTCCTTCCTCCGGGACAGGGGTATGGCTACACCTTC.

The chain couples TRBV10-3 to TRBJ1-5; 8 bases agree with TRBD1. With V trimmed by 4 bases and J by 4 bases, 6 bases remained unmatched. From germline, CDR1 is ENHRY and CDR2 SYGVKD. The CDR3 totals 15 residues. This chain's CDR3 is CAISAGQDSNQPQHF. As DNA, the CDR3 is TGTGCCATCAGTGCGGGACAGGACTCGAATCAGCCCCAGCATTTT.

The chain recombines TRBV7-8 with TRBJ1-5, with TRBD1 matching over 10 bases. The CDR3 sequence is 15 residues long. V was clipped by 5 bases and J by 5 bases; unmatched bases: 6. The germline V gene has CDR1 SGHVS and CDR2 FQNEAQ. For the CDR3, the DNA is TGTGCCAGCAGCCGCCAGACAGGGGGCCATCAGCCCCAGCATTTT. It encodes CASSRQTGGHQPQHF.

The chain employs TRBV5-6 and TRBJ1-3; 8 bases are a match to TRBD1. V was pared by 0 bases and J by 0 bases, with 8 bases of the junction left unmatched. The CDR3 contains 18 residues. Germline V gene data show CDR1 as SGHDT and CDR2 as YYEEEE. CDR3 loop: CASSLAILGQASGNTIYF. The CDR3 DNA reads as TGTGCCAGCAGCTTGGCTATCCTGGGACAGGCCTCTGGAAACACCATATATTTT.

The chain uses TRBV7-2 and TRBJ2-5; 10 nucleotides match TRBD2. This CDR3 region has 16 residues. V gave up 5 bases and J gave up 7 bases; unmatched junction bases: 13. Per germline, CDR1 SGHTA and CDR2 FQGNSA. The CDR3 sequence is CASSTNPGLARGTQYF. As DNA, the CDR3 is TGTGCCAGCAGCACAAATCCGGGACTAGCGCGTGGGACCCAGTACTTC.

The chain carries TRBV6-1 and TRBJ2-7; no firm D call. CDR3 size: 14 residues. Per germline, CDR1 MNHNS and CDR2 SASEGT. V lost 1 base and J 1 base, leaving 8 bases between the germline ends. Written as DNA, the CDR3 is TGTGCCAGCAGTGAAGTTACAGCTTCCTACGAGCAGTACTTC. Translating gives CASSEVTASYEQYF.

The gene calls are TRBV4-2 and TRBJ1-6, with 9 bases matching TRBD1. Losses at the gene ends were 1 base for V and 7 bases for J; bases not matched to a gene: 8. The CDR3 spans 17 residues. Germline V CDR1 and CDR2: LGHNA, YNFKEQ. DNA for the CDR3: TGTGCCAGCAGCCAAGTTGGACAGGGGCTTAGAAATTCACCCCTCCACTTT. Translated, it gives CASSQVGQGLRNSPLHF.

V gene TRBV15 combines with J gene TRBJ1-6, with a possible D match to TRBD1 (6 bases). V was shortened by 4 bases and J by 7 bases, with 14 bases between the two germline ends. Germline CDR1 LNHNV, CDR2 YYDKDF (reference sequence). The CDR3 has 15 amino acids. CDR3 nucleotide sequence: TGTGCCACCAGCATCGAGACAGGTCAAAATTCACCCCTCCACTTT. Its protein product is CATSIETGQNSPLHF.

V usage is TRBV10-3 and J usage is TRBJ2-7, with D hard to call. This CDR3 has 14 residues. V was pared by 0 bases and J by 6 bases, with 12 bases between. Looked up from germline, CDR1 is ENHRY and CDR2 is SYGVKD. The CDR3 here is CAISESGLVGEQYF. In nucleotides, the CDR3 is TGTGCCATCAGTGAGTCTGGGCTAGTGGGCGAGCAGTACTTC.

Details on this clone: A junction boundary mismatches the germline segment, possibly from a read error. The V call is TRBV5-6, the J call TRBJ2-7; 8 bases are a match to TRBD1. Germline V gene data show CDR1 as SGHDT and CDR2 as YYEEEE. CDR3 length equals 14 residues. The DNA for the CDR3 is TGTGCCAGCACCTTGACAGGGGAGCTCTACGAGCAGTACTTC. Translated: CASTLTGELYEQYF.

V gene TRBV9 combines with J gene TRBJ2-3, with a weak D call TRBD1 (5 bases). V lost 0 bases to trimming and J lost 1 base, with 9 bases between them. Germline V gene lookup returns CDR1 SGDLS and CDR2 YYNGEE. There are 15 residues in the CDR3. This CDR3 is CASSVGWGGTDTQYF. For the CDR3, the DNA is TGTGCCAGCAGCGTAGGGTGGGGCGGCACAGATACGCAGTATTTT.

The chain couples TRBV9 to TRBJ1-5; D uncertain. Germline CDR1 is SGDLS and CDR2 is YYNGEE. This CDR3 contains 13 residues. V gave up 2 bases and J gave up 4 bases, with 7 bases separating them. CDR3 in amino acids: CASSVSDNQPQHF. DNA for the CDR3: TGTGCCAGCAGCGTGAGTGATAATCAGCCCCAGCATTTT. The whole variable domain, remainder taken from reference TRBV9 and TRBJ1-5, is DSGVTQTPKHLITATGQRVTLRCSPRSGDLSVYWYQQSLDQGLQFLIQYYNGEERAKGNILERFSAQQFPDLHSELNLSSLELGDSALYFCASSVSDNQPQHFGDGTRLSIL.

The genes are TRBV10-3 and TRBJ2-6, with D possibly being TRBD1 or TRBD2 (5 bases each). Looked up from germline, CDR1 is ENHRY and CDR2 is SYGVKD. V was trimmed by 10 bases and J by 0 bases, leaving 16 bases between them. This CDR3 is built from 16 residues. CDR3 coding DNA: TGTGCCACCAATTACGGGGCCTCCTCTGGGGCCAACGTCCTGACTTTC. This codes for CATNYGASSGANVLTF.